This T cell receptor (beta chain) came from a study of T cell changes during pregnancy in multiple sclerosis. The germline CDR1 and CDR2 sequences are MDHEN and SYDVKM. Trimming cost V 8 bases and J 0 bases, with 14 bases left between them. The CDR3 totals 15 residues. The method was immunoSEQ multiplex PCR; TCRdb's version includes in-frame clones alone and lacks a portion of them. Found here are 30,000 or so clones, about 93% of them singletons; the top ten hold 0.4% to 0.55%. The source is a female donor with multiple sclerosis, enrolled in a pregnancy study. This chain uses TRBV28 with TRBJ1-5; the D is unclear. Sequenced here: CD4+ T cells from peripheral blood mononuclear cells, sampled after pregnancy. CDR3 coding DNA: TGTGCCAGCTCCAGCATGGGCTATAGCAATCAGCCCCAGCATTTT. As protein: CASSSMGYSNQPQHF.